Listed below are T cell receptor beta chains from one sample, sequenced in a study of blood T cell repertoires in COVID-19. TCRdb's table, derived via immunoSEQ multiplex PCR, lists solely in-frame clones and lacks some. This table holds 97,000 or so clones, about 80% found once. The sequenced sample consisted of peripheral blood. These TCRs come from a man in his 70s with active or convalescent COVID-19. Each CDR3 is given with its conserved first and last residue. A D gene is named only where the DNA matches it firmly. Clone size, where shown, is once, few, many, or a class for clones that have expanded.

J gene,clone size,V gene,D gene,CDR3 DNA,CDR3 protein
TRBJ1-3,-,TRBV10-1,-,TGCGCCAGCAGTCAAAACTCTGGAAACACCATATATTTT,CASSQNSGNTIYF
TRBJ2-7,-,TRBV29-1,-,TGCAGCGTCGGGGTGGGGTACCACGAGCAGTACTTC,CSVGVGYHEQYF
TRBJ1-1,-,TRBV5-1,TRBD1,TGCGCCAGCAGCTCCCGGACAGGAATGCTTGAAGCTTTCTTT,CASSSRTGMLEAFF
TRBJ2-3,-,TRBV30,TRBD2,TGTGCCTGGAGTGTGGGAGGGGACACAGATACGCAGTATTTT,CAWSVGGDTDTQYF
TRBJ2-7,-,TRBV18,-,TGTGCCAGCTCACCCCGTCTCATTAGCTCCTACGAGCAGTACTTC,CASSPRLISSYEQYF
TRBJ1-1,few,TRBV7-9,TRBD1,TGTGCCAGCAGCCAAACAGGGGGAGGGACTGAAGCTTTCTTT,CASSQTGGGTEAFF
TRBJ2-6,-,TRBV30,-,TGTGCCTGGAGTGGCGGTGGGGCCAACGTCCTGACTTTC,CAWSGGGANVLTF
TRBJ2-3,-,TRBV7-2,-,TGTGCCAGCAGCTCCCGGGCTAGGGGAAATACGCAGTATTTT,CASSSRARGNTQYF
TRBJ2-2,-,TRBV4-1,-,TGCGCCAGCAGCCAAGATCCGAGACCCGGGACCGGGGAGCTGTTTTTT,CASSQDPRPGTGELFF
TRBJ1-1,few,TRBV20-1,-,TGCAGTGCGCTAGGGGGCACTGAAGCTTTCTTT,CSALGGTEAFF
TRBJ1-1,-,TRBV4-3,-,TGCGCCAGCAGCCAAGGTTTCAGGGTGGGAGCTTTCTTT,CASSQGFRVGAFF
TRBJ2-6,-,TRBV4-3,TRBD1,TGCGCCAGCAGCCAACAAACAGGGGTTGGGGCCAACGTCCTGACTTTC,CASSQQTGVGANVLTF
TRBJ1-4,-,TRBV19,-,TGTGCCAGTAGTATCTTGGACTCGGAAAAGGAAAAACTGTTTTTT,CASSILDSEKEKLFF
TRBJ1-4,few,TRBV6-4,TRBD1,TGTGCCAGCAGCCCTGTACAGGGGGATTTT,CASSPVQGDF
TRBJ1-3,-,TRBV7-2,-,TGTGCCAGCAGCTTAACAGCCACTGGAAACACCATATATTTT,CASSLTATGNTIYF
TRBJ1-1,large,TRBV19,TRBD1,TGTGCCAGTACCTACAGGGGGATGAACACTGAAGCTTTCTTT,CASTYRGMNTEAFF
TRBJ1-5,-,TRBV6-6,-,TGTGCCAGCACCCCAAGAACGGGCAATCAGCCCCAGCATTTT,CASTPRTGNQPQHF
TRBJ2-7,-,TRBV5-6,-,TGTGCCAGCAGCCCCTCCCCGGGACTGGGCTACGAGCAGTACTTC,CASSPSPGLGYEQYF
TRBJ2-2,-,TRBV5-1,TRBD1,TGCGCCAGCAGCTGGGGGACAGGGAGCACCGGGGAGCTGTTTTTT,CASSWGTGSTGELFF
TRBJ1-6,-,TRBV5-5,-,TGTGCCAGCAGTTTAGGGGGTACTAATTCACCCCTCCACTTT,CASSLGGTNSPLHF
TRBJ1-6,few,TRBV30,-,TGTGCCTGGAGTGTAAGCGGGTTCTCCTATAATTCACCCCTCCACTTT,CAWSVSGFSYNSPLHF
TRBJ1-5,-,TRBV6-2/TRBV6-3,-,TGTGCCAGCAGTTTGGTCGAGCATCAGCCCCAGCATTTT,CASSLVEHQPQHF
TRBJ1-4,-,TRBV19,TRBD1,TGTGCCAGCCGAACAGGGGGGGGCGAAAAACTGTTTTTT,CASRTGGGEKLFF
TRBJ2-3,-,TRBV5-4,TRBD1,TGTGCCAGCAGCGGGCAGGGGGCTCACACAGATACGCAGTATTTT,CASSGQGAHTDTQYF
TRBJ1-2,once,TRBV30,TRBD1,TGTGCCTGGAGTGTAGGCGGGACAGGGAACTATGGCTACACCTTC,CAWSVGGTGNYGYTF
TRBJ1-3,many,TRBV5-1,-,TGCGCCAGCAGCTACGAAGGGGGACCTGGAAACACCATATATTTT,CASSYEGGPGNTIYF
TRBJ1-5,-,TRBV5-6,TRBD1,TGTGCCAGCAGCTACTCGGGACAGTCCCTAGGGCCCCAGCATTTT,CASSYSGQSLGPQHF
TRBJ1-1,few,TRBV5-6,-,TGTGCCAGCAGCCTCCGGGGCACTGAAGCTTTCTTT,CASSLRGTEAFF
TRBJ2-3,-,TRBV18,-,TGTGCCAGCTCACCACCGGGGGGTGCCCCAGATACGCAGTATTTT,CASSPPGGAPDTQYF
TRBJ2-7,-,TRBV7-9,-,TGTGCCAGCAGCTTATCACCGGGCTACGAGCAGTACTTC,CASSLSPGYEQYF
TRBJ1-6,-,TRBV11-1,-,TGTGCCAGCAGCTCGAGAGGGAATAATTCACCCCTCCACTTT,CASSSRGNNSPLHF
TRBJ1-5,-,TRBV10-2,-,TGCGCCAGCAGTGAGGCAGGCAATAGCAATCAGCCCCAGCATTTT,CASSEAGNSNQPQHF
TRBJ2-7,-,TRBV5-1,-,TGCGCCAGCAGCGTCCGAAGGGGTTACGAGCAGTACTTC,CASSVRRGYEQYF
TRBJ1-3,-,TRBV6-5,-,TGTGCCAGCAGCCGACAAGCGGGAAGAGGAAACACCATATATTTT,CASSRQAGRGNTIYF
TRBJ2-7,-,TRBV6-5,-,TGTGCCAGCAGTTACTCTCGGACAGCCACCTACGAGCAGTACTTC,CASSYSRTATYEQYF
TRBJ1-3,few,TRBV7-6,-,TGTGCCAGCAGCGAGCGACAGGGAAACACCATATATTTT,CASSERQGNTIYF
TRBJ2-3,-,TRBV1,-,TGCACCAGCAGCCAAGGGGAGTCCACAGATACGCAGTATTTT,CTSSQGESTDTQYF
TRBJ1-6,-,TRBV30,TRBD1,TGTGCCTGGAGTACACACACTCCGGGACAGGGGGGCTCACCCCTCCACTTT,CAWSTHTPGQGGSPLHF
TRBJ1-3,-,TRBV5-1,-,TGCGCCGGCAGCGAGGGTTTCGGTAGTGGAAACACCATATATTTT,CAGSEGFGSGNTIYF
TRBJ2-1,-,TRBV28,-,TGTGCCAGCAGTCCTACAGGGCCTTTGTCACACAATGAGCAGTTCTTC,CASSPTGPLSHNEQFF
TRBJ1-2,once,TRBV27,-,TGTGCCAGCAGTTACAGGGAAGGGGACTATGGCTACACCTTC,CASSYREGDYGYTF
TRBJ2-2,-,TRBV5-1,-,TGCGCCAGCAGCGTATCCAGGGTTAACGGGGAGCTGTTTTTT,CASSVSRVNGELFF
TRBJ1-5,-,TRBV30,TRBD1,TGTGCCTGGAGTGTACAGGGGGGCCCTCAGCCCCAGCATTTT,CAWSVQGGPQPQHF
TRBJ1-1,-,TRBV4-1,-,TGCGCCAGCAGCCAAGAAGGGGGTGGGACTGAAGCTTTCTTT,CASSQEGGGTEAFF
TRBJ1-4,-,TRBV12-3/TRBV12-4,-,TGTGCCAGCAGGGCAGGGTCAGAAAAACTGTTTTTT,CASRAGSEKLFF
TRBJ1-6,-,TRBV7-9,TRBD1,TGTGCCATAACAGGGGGATCGGATAATTCACCCCTCCACTTT,CAITGGSDNSPLHF